This TCR beta chain was documented in a study of PD-1 blockade in classical Hodgkin lymphoma. Study-wide results and limits: Baseline diversity resembling that of newly diagnosed patients was seen in complete responders. Repertoires differed for reasons still undefined, possibly disease activity or prior therapy.

Time point specified: cycle 4 day 1 (C4D1), after more than five weeks of nivolumab. Each patient's relapse followed autologous stem cell transplantation, and brentuximab vedotin exposure varied. Purification of CD4+ T cells from thawed PBMCs was performed via magnetic negative selection. The V end lost 1 base, the J end lost 5 bases, and 11 bases lay between the germline ends. The CDR3 length is 14 residues. In germline, CDR1 is SGHNT, CDR2 YENEEA. With regard to this clone: The antigen is undetermined.

The repertoire was sequenced with immunoSEQ multiplex PCR; TCRdb's copy has only in-frame clones and lacks some. The table records 25,000 to 35,000 clones, more than 60% of them present only once. The V and J genes are TRBV11-3 and TRBJ2-5; D is uncertain. This TCR was recovered from a human donor with classical Hodgkin lymphoma. This specimen consisted of CD4+ T cells from blood, obtained before the fourth cycle of nivolumab. The DNA of the CDR3 is TGTGCCAGCAGCTTAGGGGCCGGTGGCGAGACCCAGTACTTC. It yields the protein CASSLGAGGETQYF.